The clone carrying this T cell receptor (beta chain) occurred once. Germline V gene lookup returns CDR1 SGHRS and CDR2 YFSETQ. Trimming cost V 4 bases and J 2 bases; bases outside gene matches: 12. The CDR3 runs to 16 residues. The data were taken from a study of shared clonotypes between healthy human individuals. Study-level background: The cohort comprised two women and a few men. Their ages spanned 18 to 49 years.

Sequencing used immunoSEQ multiplex PCR; TCRdb keeps in-frame clones, though not all of them. The data contain a few million clones, over 85% of them seen just once; the ten biggest clones take up about 0.13%. This clonotype originated in a man between 18 and 29 years old in good health. The V gene is TRBV5-1, the J gene TRBJ2-7; 7 bases line up with TRBD1. Material: naive CD4+ T cells sorted from blood. Stated subset: CD45RA+ positively selected. The CDR3 coding sequence is TGCGCCAGCAGCCCCCGGAGAGGGGGCAGCCCCTACGAGCAGTACTTC. Protein: CASSPRRGGSPYEQYF. Using reference TRBV5-1 and TRBJ2-7 for the parts outside the CDR3, the full variable domain is KAGVTQTPRYLIKTRGQQVTLSCSPISGHRSVSWYQQTPGQGLQFLFEYFSETQRNKGNFPGRFSGRQFSNSRSEMNVSTLELGDSALYLCASSPRRGGSPYEQYFGPGTRLTVT.